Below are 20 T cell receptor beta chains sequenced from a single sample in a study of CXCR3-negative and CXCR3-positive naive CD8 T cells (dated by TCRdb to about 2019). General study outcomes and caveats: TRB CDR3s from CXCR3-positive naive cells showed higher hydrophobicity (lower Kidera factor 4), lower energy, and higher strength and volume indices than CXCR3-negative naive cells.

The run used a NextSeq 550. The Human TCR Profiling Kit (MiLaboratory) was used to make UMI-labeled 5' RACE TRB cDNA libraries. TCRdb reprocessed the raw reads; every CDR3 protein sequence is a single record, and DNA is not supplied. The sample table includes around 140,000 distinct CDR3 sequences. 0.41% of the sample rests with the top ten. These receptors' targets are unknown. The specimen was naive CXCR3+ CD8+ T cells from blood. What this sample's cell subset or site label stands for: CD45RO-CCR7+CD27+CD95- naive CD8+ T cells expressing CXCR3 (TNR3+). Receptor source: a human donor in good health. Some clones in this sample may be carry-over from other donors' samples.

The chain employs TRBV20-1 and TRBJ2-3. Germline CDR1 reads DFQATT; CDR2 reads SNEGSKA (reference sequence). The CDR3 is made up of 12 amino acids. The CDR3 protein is CSGWEGTDTQYF.

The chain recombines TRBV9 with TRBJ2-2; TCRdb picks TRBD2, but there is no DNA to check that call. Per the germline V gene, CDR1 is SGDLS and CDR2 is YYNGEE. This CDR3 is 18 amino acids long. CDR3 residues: CASSVEPLLGPGTGELFF.

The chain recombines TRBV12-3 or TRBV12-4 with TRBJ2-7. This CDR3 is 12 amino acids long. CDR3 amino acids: CASSFGSYEQYF.

CDR3 region: CASSVTSGGYNEQFF. V and J are TRBV9 and TRBJ2-1; TCRdb selects TRBD2, and the lack of DNA leaves this call unchecked. The length of the CDR3 is 15 residues. Germline lookup yields CDR1 SGDLS and CDR2 YYNGEE.

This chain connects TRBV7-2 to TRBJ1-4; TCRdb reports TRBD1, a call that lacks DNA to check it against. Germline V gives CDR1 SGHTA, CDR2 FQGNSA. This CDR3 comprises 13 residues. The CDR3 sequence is CASTVFTNEKLFF.

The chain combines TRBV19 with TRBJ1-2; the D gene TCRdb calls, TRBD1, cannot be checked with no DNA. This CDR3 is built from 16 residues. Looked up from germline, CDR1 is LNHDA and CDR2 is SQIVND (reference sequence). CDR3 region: CASSIDGQAPLRGYTF. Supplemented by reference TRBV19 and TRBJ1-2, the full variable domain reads DGGITQSPKYLFRKEGQNVTLSCEQNLNHDAMYWYRQDPGQGLRLIYYSQIVNDFQKGDIAEGYSVSREKKESFPLTVTSAQKNPTAFYLCASSIDGQAPLRGYTFGSGTRLTVV.

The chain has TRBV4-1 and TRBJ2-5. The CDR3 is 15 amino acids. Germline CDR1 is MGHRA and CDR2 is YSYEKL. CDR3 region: CASSQDLRTGETQYF.

The CDR3: CASSRTAGGVYGYTF. This sequence joins TRBV4-3 and TRBJ1-2; TCRdb returns TRBD1, unconfirmable since there is no DNA. This CDR3 region has 15 residues. The germline gives CDR1 LGHNA, CDR2 YSLEER.

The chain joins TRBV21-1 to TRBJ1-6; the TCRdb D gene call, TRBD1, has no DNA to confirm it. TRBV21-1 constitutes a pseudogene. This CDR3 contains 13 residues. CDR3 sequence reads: CASYTTGNSPLHF.

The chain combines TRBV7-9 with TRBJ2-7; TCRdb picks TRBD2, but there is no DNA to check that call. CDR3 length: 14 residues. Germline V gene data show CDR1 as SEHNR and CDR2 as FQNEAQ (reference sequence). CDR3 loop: CASSEPRGGGEQYF.

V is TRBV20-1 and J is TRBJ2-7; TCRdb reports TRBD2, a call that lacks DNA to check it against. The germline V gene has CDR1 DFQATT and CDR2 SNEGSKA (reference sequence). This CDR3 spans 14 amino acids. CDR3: CSARVAGGVYEQYF.

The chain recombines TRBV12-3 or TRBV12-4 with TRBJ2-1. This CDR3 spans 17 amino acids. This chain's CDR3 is CASSLFERRNSYNEQFF.

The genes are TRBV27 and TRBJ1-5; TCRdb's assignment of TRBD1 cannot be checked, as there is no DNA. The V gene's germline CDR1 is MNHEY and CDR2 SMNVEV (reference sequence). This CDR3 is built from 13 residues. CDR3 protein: CASSETGVQPQHF.

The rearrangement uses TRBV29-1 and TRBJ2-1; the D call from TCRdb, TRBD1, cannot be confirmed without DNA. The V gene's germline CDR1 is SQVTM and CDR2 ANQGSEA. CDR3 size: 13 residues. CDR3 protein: CSGTGTGSNEQFF.

CDR3 region: CASSADRAHYEQYF. This chain links TRBV28 with TRBJ2-7; the TCRdb D gene call, TRBD1, has no DNA to confirm it. Germline CDR1 is MDHEN and CDR2 is SYDVKM. The CDR3 totals 14 residues.

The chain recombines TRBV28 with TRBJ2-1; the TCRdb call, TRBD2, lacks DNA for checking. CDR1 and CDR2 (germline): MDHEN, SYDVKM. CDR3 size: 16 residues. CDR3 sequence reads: CASSSSSGSSIDEQFF.

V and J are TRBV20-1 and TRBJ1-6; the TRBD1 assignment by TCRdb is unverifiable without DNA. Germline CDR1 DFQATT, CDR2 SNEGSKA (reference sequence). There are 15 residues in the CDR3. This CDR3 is CSARETGERNSPLHF.

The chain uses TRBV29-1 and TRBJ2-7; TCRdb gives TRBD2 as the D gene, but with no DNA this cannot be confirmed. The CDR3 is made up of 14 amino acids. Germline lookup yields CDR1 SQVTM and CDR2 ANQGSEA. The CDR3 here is CSVISGGLVYEQYF.

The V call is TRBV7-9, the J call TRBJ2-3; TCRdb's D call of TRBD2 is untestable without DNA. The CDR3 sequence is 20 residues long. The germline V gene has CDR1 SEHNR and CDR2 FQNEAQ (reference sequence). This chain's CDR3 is CASSLPREMTSGSPADTQYF.

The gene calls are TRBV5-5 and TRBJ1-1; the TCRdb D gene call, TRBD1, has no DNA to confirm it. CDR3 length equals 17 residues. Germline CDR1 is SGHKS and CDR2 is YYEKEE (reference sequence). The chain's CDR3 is CASSLDPFPDLNTEAFF.